This T cell receptor (beta chain) was recorded in a study of blood T cell repertoires in COVID-19. Authors' analysis steps: Reference gene primer amplification gave estimated nucleated cell counts. Only in-frame clones appear in the TCRdb table, and some are missing; sequencing was by immunoSEQ multiplex PCR. From that table come the V and J calls and clone size; the DNA was used to work out D and trimming. The data hold over 200,000 clones, with 86% observed a single time. Living in 24 US areas, the participants were between about 18 and 100 years of age. Cohort 3 donors were reported recovered after two negative PCRs, clearance, or symptom resolution. Germline V lookup: CDR1 LNHDA, CDR2 SQIVND (reference sequence). V lost 3 bases to trimming and J lost 4 bases; unmatched junction nucleotides: 9. The CDR3 contains 16 residues. This clone was recorded a few times.

This clonotype was sampled from a young man who had recovered from COVID-19. The sample comprised PBMCs or T cells enriched from blood (not recorded which). This chain links TRBV19 with TRBJ2-5, with TRBD2 identical over 9 bases. CDR3: CASSIEFAGGLETQYF. The DNA of the CDR3 is TGTGCCAGTAGTATTGAGTTCGCGGGAGGGTTAGAGACCCAGTACTTC. The variable domain in full, with the rest retrieved from reference TRBV19 and TRBJ2-5, is DGGITQSPKYLFRKEGQNVTLSCEQNLNHDAMYWYRQDPGQGLRLIYYSQIVNDFQKGDIAEGYSVSREKKESFPLTVTSAQKNPTAFYLCASSIEFAGGLETQYFGPGTRLLVL.